This is a list of T cell receptor beta chains from one sample in a study of identical twins. TCRdb fed the 5' RACE reads into MiXCR, producing one record per CDR3 protein. There are about 700,000 distinct CDR3 sequences in the sample; roughly 6% occur only once, and approximately 1.6% lies in the top ten. The material sequenced was naive T cells sorted from blood. The receptor source for this set is a man aged 18 to 29 in good health. The CDR3 runs from the conserved cysteine through the conserved F or W. D genes are given only for firm matches. The listing skips clone size in some rows; elsewhere it reads once, few, many or a size class.

clone_size,j_call,d_call,v_call,cdr3_nt,cdr3_aa
few,TRBJ1-2,.,TRBV7-2,TGTGCCAGCAGCGAACCCCGGGACCCAAGTCGCGGTGGCTACACCTTC,CASSEPRDPSRGGYTF
few,TRBJ2-1,TRBD1,TRBV4-3,TGCGCCAGCAGCCAAGAAAGCAGGGGGCGGTACAATGAGCAGTTCTTC,CASSQESRGRYNEQFF
few,TRBJ1-1,.,TRBV5-1,TGCGCCAGCAGCTTGGCTTACGACAGAATGGAGGAGACCGGTGAAGCTTTCTTT,CASSLAYDRMEETGEAFF
many,TRBJ1-5,.,TRBV5-6,TGTGCCAGCAGCTTGGCCGGGGGCACGGGCAATCAGCCCCAGCATTTT,CASSLAGGTGNQPQHF
many,TRBJ1-2,.,TRBV12-3/TRBV12-4,TGTGCCAGCAGCTTAACCGGGAATAACTATGGCTACACCTTC,CASSLTGNNYGYTF
few,TRBJ1-1,.,TRBV7-9,TGTGCCAGCAGCTTATTTGCCAACACTGAAGCTTTCTTT,CASSLFANTEAFF
many,TRBJ2-5,.,TRBV29-1,TGCAGCGTCGGCCAGGGCCCAGAGACCCAGTACTTC,CSVGQGPETQYF
many,TRBJ2-2,.,TRBV12-3/TRBV12-4,TGTGCCAGCCAGAGATTGGCCGGGGAGCTGTTTTTT,CASQRLAGELFF
.,TRBJ1-1,.,TRBV5-5,TGTGCCAGCAGCTGGGGGTTACAGGTTGAAGCTTTCTTT,CASSWGLQVEAFF
many,TRBJ1-5,.,TRBV10-3,TGTGCCACTGACGAAGGATTTAGCAATCAGCCCCAGCATTTT,CATDEGFSNQPQHF
many,TRBJ2-1,TRBD2,TRBV5-1,TGCGCCAGCAGCTCCGGGACTAGCAGCCCCAATGAGCAGTTCTTC,CASSSGTSSPNEQFF
.,TRBJ2-5,TRBD2,TRBV5-1,TGCGCCAGCAGACACAGAACGGGACTAGCGGGGCTACAAGAGACCCAGTACTTC,CASRHRTGLAGLQETQYF
many,TRBJ2-7,.,TRBV7-2,TGTGCCAGCAGCTTAAACACGGACTACGAGCAGTACTTC,CASSLNTDYEQYF
many,TRBJ2-1,.,TRBV20-1,TGCAGCAGCTCCCAGGAATACAATGAGCAGTTCTTC,CSSSQEYNEQFF
many,TRBJ1-2,.,TRBV12-3/TRBV12-4,TGTGCCAGCAGTTTTGTTGCAGGGGCGAACTATGGCTACACCTTC,CASSFVAGANYGYTF
many,TRBJ2-1,TRBD2,TRBV12-3/TRBV12-4,TGTGCCAGCAGACCCTCCGGGACTAGCGGGAGACCAGAGCAGTTCTTC,CASRPSGTSGRPEQFF
many,TRBJ2-2,TRBD2,TRBV5-1,TGCGCCAGCAGCCCCAGCGGGAAGAGCACCGGGGAGCTGTTTTTT,CASSPSGKSTGELFF
many,TRBJ2-7,.,TRBV28,TGTGCCAGCAGTTTAGGGGCTGAGGCCTACGAGCAGTACTTC,CASSLGAEAYEQYF
few,TRBJ2-3,TRBD2,TRBV7-3,TGTGCCAGCAGCTTGGGACTAGCGGGGTCCAAGACTAGCACAGATACGCAGTATTTT,CASSLGLAGSKTSTDTQYF
.,TRBJ2-4,TRBD2,TRBV4-3,TGCGCCAGCAGCCAAGAGCGGGGGGCCTTCAACATTCAGTACTTC,CASSQERGAFNIQYF
.,TRBJ2-4,TRBD1,TRBV2,TGTGCCAGCAGCCCACGGGACAGGGCTTATGACATTCAGTACTTC,CASSPRDRAYDIQYF
many,TRBJ1-5,.,TRBV20-1,TGCAGTGCTAGAGCTGGAGGCCCCAATCAGCCCCAGCATTTT,CSARAGGPNQPQHF
many,TRBJ2-3,TRBD2,TRBV29-1,TGCAGCGTTGAAGGAGAGGCGGGAGAGCTGACAGATACGCAGTATTTT,CSVEGEAGELTDTQYF
.,TRBJ1-2,.,TRBV6-1,TGTGCCAGCAGCCAGGAAGACACTAACTATGGCTACACCTTC,CASSQEDTNYGYTF